This is a list of T cell receptor beta chains from one sample in a study of kidney transplant recipient with SARS-CoV-2 infection. TCRdb recomputed calls from the reads with MiXCR, one row per CDR3 protein. The repertoire has fewer than 250,000 distinct CDR3 sequences, 29% of them found once; the top ten carry less than 8.5%. The material sequenced was a blood sample, taken at baseline and between days 110 and 120 from a kidney transplant recipient. All receptors derive from a male patient younger than 45 who had COVID-19 and was a kidney transplant recipient. Some T cells may have come from the graft donor. The CDR3 runs from the conserved cysteine through the conserved F or W. The D gene is left open where the match is weak. Some rows mark clone size as missing; the rest say once, few, many or name a class of expanded clone.

clone_size: many
j_call: TRBJ2-2
v_call: TRBV20-1
d_call: .
cdr3_aa: CSARDYKGPGELFF
cdr3_nt: TGCAGTGCTAGAGATTACAAGGGTCCCGGGGAGCTGTTTTTT

clone_size: .
j_call: TRBJ1-2
v_call: TRBV2
d_call: .
cdr3_aa: CASSRTYYRCKTYGCAF
cdr3_nt: TGTGCCAGCAGTCGTACGTATTACCGATGTAAGACCTATGGCTGCGCCTTC

clone_size: .
j_call: TRBJ1-2
v_call: TRBV20-1
d_call: .
cdr3_aa: CSARVRDGGEWGYTF
cdr3_nt: TGCAGCGCTAGAGTGCGGGACGGGGGGGAATGGGGCTACACCTTC

clone_size: few
j_call: TRBJ1-2
v_call: TRBV7-7
d_call: .
cdr3_aa: CASSAGCKCRKTYGYTF
cdr3_nt: TGTGCCAGCAGCGCCGGATGTAAGTGCCGAAAGACCTATGGCTACACCTTC

clone_size: many
j_call: TRBJ2-5
v_call: TRBV27
d_call: .
cdr3_aa: CASSHGAWETQYF
cdr3_nt: TGTGCCAGCAGTCACGGGGCTTGGGAGACCCAGTACTTC

clone_size: few
j_call: TRBJ2-3
v_call: TRBV6-5
d_call: TRBD2
cdr3_aa: CASSSSGAGGSTDTQYF
cdr3_nt: TGTGCCAGCAGTTCTTCTGGAGCGGGGGGGAGCACAGATACGCAGTATTTT

clone_size: many
j_call: TRBJ2-7
v_call: TRBV11-2
d_call: TRBD2
cdr3_aa: CASSLDLAGLNYEQYF
cdr3_nt: TGTGCCAGCAGCTTAGATCTTGCGGGACTAAACTACGAGCAGTACTTC

clone_size: many
j_call: TRBJ2-7
v_call: TRBV18
d_call: .
cdr3_aa: CASSPPSYEQYF
cdr3_nt: TGTGCCAGCTCACCCCCCTCCTACGAGCAGTACTTC

clone_size: .
j_call: TRBJ1-2
v_call: TRBV19
d_call: .
cdr3_aa: CASSLVETSRKTYGYTF
cdr3_nt: TGTGCCAGTAGTCTAGTGGAGACAAGTCGAAAGACCTATGGCTACACCTTC

clone_size: .
j_call: TRBJ2-3
v_call: TRBV28
d_call: TRBD1
cdr3_aa: CASSRQGSTDTQYF
cdr3_nt: TGTGCCAGCAGTCGACAGGGCAGCACAGATACGCAGTATTTT

clone_size: .
j_call: TRBJ2-5
v_call: TRBV7-3
d_call: TRBD2
cdr3_aa: CASGRGLAGERETQYF
cdr3_nt: TGTGCCAGCGGCCGGGGACTAGCGGGGGAGAGAGAGACCCAGTACTTC

clone_size: once
j_call: TRBJ1-2
v_call: TRBV15
d_call: .
cdr3_aa: CATSPSERCGKTYGYTF
cdr3_nt: TGTGCCACCAGCCCATCGGAAAGGTGTGGAAAGACCTATGGCTACACCTTC

clone_size: few
j_call: TRBJ2-1
v_call: TRBV10-3
d_call: .
cdr3_aa: CAIRKGAGDNEQFF
cdr3_nt: TGTGCCATCAGGAAAGGGGCAGGAGACAATGAGCAGTTCTTC

clone_size: .
j_call: TRBJ2-3
v_call: TRBV7-9
d_call: TRBD1
cdr3_aa: CASTTLGQGPDTQYF
cdr3_nt: TGTGCCAGCACCACTTTGGGACAGGGCCCAGATACGCAGTATTTT

clone_size: many
j_call: TRBJ2-2
v_call: TRBV5-1
d_call: .
cdr3_aa: CASSPQGGDGELFF
cdr3_nt: TGCGCCAGCAGCCCACAAGGGGGAGACGGGGAGCTGTTTTTT

clone_size: many
j_call: TRBJ1-5
v_call: TRBV11-3
d_call: .
cdr3_aa: CASSKGLNQPQHF
cdr3_nt: TGTGCCAGCAGCAAAGGGCTGAATCAGCCCCAGCATTTT

clone_size: many
j_call: TRBJ1-2
v_call: TRBV6-5
d_call: .
cdr3_aa: CASSYGYNYGYTF
cdr3_nt: TGTGCCAGCAGTTACGGCTACAACTATGGCTACACCTTC

clone_size: many
j_call: TRBJ2-2
v_call: TRBV3-1
d_call: TRBD2
cdr3_aa: CASSQVGGGTGELFF
cdr3_nt: TGTGCCAGCAGCCAAGTGGGGGGGGGAACCGGGGAGCTGTTTTTT

clone_size: many
j_call: TRBJ1-2
v_call: TRBV6-2/TRBV6-3
d_call: .
cdr3_aa: CASSRPDCIGKTYGYTF
cdr3_nt: TGTGCCAGCAGTCGTCCTGACTGCATCGGAAAGACCTATGGCTACACCTTC

clone_size: many
j_call: TRBJ1-4
v_call: TRBV6-6
d_call: .
cdr3_aa: CASSKKGNGLEKLFF
cdr3_nt: TGTGCCAGCAGTAAAAAGGGGAATGGGTTGGAAAAACTGTTTTTT

clone_size: many
j_call: TRBJ1-2
v_call: TRBV29-1
d_call: .
cdr3_aa: CSVAAGNYGYTF
cdr3_nt: TGCAGCGTTGCCGCGGGGAACTATGGCTACACCTTC

clone_size: .
j_call: TRBJ1-2
v_call: TRBV5-7
d_call: .
cdr3_aa: CASARCLAWKTYGYTF
cdr3_nt: TGTGCCAGCGCTAGGTGTCTTGCGTGGAAGACCTATGGCTACACCTTC

clone_size: many
j_call: TRBJ1-1
v_call: TRBV20-1
d_call: .
cdr3_aa: CSARVLGHKNTEAFF
cdr3_nt: TGCAGTGCTAGAGTTTTGGGGCATAAGAACACTGAAGCTTTCTTT

clone_size: many
j_call: TRBJ1-1
v_call: TRBV3-1
d_call: .
cdr3_aa: CASSRSCPISIRTEAFF
cdr3_nt: TGTGCCAGCAGCAGATCTTGTCCCATTTCAATTCGCACTGAAGCTTTCTTT

clone_size: .
j_call: TRBJ1-2
v_call: TRBV2
d_call: .
cdr3_aa: CASSRLRYRCKTYGYTF
cdr3_nt: TGTGCCAGCAGTAGATTGCGTTACCGATGCAAGACCTATGGCTACACCTTC

clone_size: many
j_call: TRBJ2-1
v_call: TRBV20-1
d_call: .
cdr3_aa: CSARPSSYNEQFF
cdr3_nt: TGCAGTGCTAGACCCTCCTCCTACAATGAGCAGTTCTTC

clone_size: many
j_call: TRBJ2-7
v_call: TRBV5-8
d_call: .
cdr3_aa: CASRLSARSYEQYF
cdr3_nt: TGTGCCAGCAGACTCAGCGCCCGATCCTACGAGCAGTACTTC

clone_size: .
j_call: TRBJ2-1
v_call: TRBV5-1
d_call: .
cdr3_aa: CASSPYRAWGNEQFF
cdr3_nt: TGCGCCAGCAGCCCGTACAGGGCCTGGGGCAATGAGCAGTTCTTC

clone_size: .
j_call: TRBJ2-2
v_call: TRBV20-1
d_call: .
cdr3_aa: CSARGPANTGELFF
cdr3_nt: TGCAGTGCTAGGGGACCAGCGAACACCGGGGAGCTGTTTTTT

clone_size: many
j_call: TRBJ2-2
v_call: TRBV3-1
d_call: .
cdr3_aa: CASSPIIPISGLTGELFF
cdr3_nt: TGTGCCAGCAGCCCAATTATTCCCATTTCAGGCTTGACCGGGGAGCTGTTTTTT

clone_size: many
j_call: TRBJ2-3
v_call: TRBV20-1
d_call: .
cdr3_aa: CSAPEDGLGNTDTQYF
cdr3_nt: TGCAGTGCTCCCGAGGACGGGCTAGGAAACACAGATACGCAGTATTTT

clone_size: many
j_call: TRBJ2-2
v_call: TRBV3-1
d_call: .
cdr3_aa: CASSISAPISGLTGELFF
cdr3_nt: TGTGCCAGCAGCATATCAGCTCCCATTTCAGGCTTGACCGGGGAGCTGTTTTTT

clone_size: few
j_call: TRBJ2-5
v_call: TRBV3-1
d_call: .
cdr3_aa: CASSQWRPISFSETQYF
cdr3_nt: TGTGCCAGCAGCCAGTGGCGTCCCATTTCTTTCTCTGAGACCCAGTACTTC

clone_size: few
j_call: TRBJ1-2
v_call: TRBV16
d_call: .
cdr3_aa: CASSDHQVVRKTYGYTF
cdr3_nt: TGTGCCAGCAGCGACCATCAGGTCGTTAGAAAGACCTATGGCTACACCTTC

clone_size: few
j_call: TRBJ2-3
v_call: TRBV25-1
d_call: .
cdr3_aa: CASSEPYPDTQYF
cdr3_nt: TGTGCCAGCAGTGAACCCTACCCAGATACGCAGTATTTT

clone_size: few
j_call: TRBJ1-5
v_call: TRBV5-6
d_call: .
cdr3_aa: CASSLGFSGNQPQHF
cdr3_nt: TGTGCCAGCAGCTTGGGGTTCTCGGGCAATCAGCCCCAGCATTTT

clone_size: many
j_call: TRBJ1-6
v_call: TRBV3-1
d_call: TRBD1
cdr3_aa: CASTLAGGKNSPLHF
cdr3_nt: TGTGCCAGCACCCTGGCAGGGGGCAAAAATTCACCCCTCCACTTT

clone_size: many
j_call: TRBJ1-2
v_call: TRBV7-9
d_call: .
cdr3_aa: CASSLKGDPNYGYTF
cdr3_nt: TGTGCCAGCAGCTTAAAAGGAGACCCTAACTATGGCTACACCTTC

clone_size: .
j_call: TRBJ2-3
v_call: TRBV5-5
d_call: .
cdr3_aa: CASSQEGVGTDTQYF
cdr3_nt: TGTGCCAGCAGCCAGGAGGGGGTTGGCACAGATACGCAGTATTTT

clone_size: many
j_call: TRBJ2-2
v_call: TRBV6-5
d_call: .
cdr3_aa: CASSYAGLGTGELFF
cdr3_nt: TGTGCCAGCAGTTACGCGGGCTTGGGCACCGGGGAGCTGTTTTTT

clone_size: many
j_call: TRBJ2-1
v_call: TRBV9
d_call: .
cdr3_aa: CASSVADTLYNEQFF
cdr3_nt: TGTGCCAGCAGCGTAGCGGACACACTATACAATGAGCAGTTCTTC

clone_size: many
j_call: TRBJ2-7
v_call: TRBV5-4
d_call: TRBD1
cdr3_aa: CASSFSRQGDDEQYF
cdr3_nt: TGTGCCAGCAGCTTCTCGAGACAGGGGGACGACGAGCAGTACTTC

clone_size: many
j_call: TRBJ1-5
v_call: TRBV28
d_call: .
cdr3_aa: CASSFSSNQPQHF
cdr3_nt: TGTGCCAGCAGCTTCTCTAGCAATCAGCCCCAGCATTTT

clone_size: many
j_call: TRBJ1-2
v_call: TRBV23-1
d_call: .
cdr3_aa: CASSIQMLRRKTYSYTF
cdr3_nt: TGCGCCAGCAGTATTCAGATGCTACGCAGAAAGACCTATAGCTACACCTTC

clone_size: many
j_call: TRBJ2-2
v_call: TRBV6-5
d_call: .
cdr3_aa: CASWTVNTGELFF
cdr3_nt: TGTGCCAGCTGGACCGTGAACACCGGGGAGCTGTTTTTT

clone_size: many
j_call: TRBJ2-5
v_call: TRBV4-2
d_call: .
cdr3_aa: CASSQDLETQYF
cdr3_nt: TGTGCCAGCAGCCAAGATTTAGAGACCCAGTACTTC

clone_size: many
j_call: TRBJ1-2
v_call: TRBV4-3
d_call: TRBD1
cdr3_aa: CASSQDRTGTSRSGYTF
cdr3_nt: TGCGCCAGCAGCCAAGACCGGACAGGGACTAGTAGGAGTGGCTACACCTTC

clone_size: few
j_call: TRBJ1-6
v_call: TRBV7-2
d_call: .
cdr3_aa: CASKSHPGNSPLHF
cdr3_nt: TGTGCCAGCAAGAGTCACCCCGGGAATTCACCCCTCCACTTT

clone_size: many
j_call: TRBJ1-6
v_call: TRBV19
d_call: TRBD1
cdr3_aa: CASSPGTVLSPLHF
cdr3_nt: TGTGCCAGTAGCCCCGGGACAGTACTATCACCCCTCCACTTT